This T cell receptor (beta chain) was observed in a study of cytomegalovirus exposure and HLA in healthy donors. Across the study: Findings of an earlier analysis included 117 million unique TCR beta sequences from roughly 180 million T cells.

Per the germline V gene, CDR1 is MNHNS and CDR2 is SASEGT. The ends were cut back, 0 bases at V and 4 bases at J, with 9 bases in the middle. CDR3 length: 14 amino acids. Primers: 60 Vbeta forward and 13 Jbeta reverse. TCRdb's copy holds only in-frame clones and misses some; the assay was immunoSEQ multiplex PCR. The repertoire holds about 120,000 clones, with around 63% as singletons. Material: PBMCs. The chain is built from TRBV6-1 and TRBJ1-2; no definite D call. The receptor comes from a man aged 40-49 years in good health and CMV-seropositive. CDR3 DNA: TGTGCCAGCAGTGAAGCAGGAGGATCCTATGGCTACACCTTC. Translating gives CASSEAGGSYGYTF.